A selection of T cell receptor beta chains follows, all from one sample in a study of blood T cell repertoires in COVID-19. The data were produced by immunoSEQ multiplex PCR, yet TCRdb's version contains in-frame clones alone and is incomplete. The repertoire consists of under 65,000 clones, with 82% occurring once and the leading ten covering 22%. The sample consisted of peripheral blood. The receptors shown here come from a woman in her fifties or sixties with acute or convalescent COVID-19. CDR3s include the opening cysteine and the closing phenylalanine or tryptophan. The order of the fields is V gene, J gene, CDR3 length, clone size, D gene, CDR3 protein, CDR3 DNA. A D gene is named only where the DNA matches it firmly. Some rows have no size entry. The others give once, few or many, or a class for an expanded clone.

TRBV24-1	TRBJ2-1	17	NA	TRBD1	CATSDPRTGTYYNEQFF	TGTGCCACCAGTGACCCGAGGACAGGGACGTACTACAATGAGCAGTTCTTC
TRBV30	TRBJ2-3	12	NA	NA	CAWSNGLDTQYF	TGTGCCTGGAGTAATGGGCTAGATACGCAGTATTTT
TRBV7-9	TRBJ2-4	13	few	TRBD2	CASSSRGEVIQYF	TGTGCCAGCAGCAGCCGGGGGGAGGTCATTCAGTACTTC
TRBV28	TRBJ2-1	13	few	NA	CASSLSVGDEQFF	TGTGCCAGCAGTTTAAGCGTCGGGGATGAGCAGTTCTTC
TRBV6-5	TRBJ1-5	16	once	TRBD1	CASSSGTGTGNQPQHF	TGTGCCAGCAGTTCCGGGACAGGGACGGGCAATCAGCCCCAGCATTTT
TRBV10-1	TRBJ2-7	14	NA	NA	CASSKGTLGYEQYF	TGCGCCAGCAGTAAGGGGACACTAGGATACGAGCAGTACTTC
TRBV24-1	TRBJ1-2	17	NA	NA	CATNVWDAGRANGGYTF	TGTGCCACCAATGTGTGGGATGCCGGCAGGGCAAATGGTGGCTACACCTTC
TRBV7-2	TRBJ1-6	16	NA	TRBD1	CASSLAWTGLGSPLHF	TGTGCCAGCAGCTTAGCCTGGACAGGGTTGGGTTCACCCCTCCACTTT
TRBV7-2	TRBJ1-5	14	NA	NA	CASSLDGLNQPQHF	TGTGCCAGCAGCTTAGATGGACTGAATCAGCCCCAGCATTTT
TRBV5-3	TRBJ2-7	12	many	NA	CACRELGYEQYF	TGTGCCTGCCGGGAACTAGGCTACGAGCAGTACTTC
TRBV7-8	TRBJ1-2	13	once	NA	CASSVGGNYGYTF	TGTGCCAGCAGCGTTGGAGGGAACTATGGCTACACCTTC
TRBV6-1	TRBJ1-1	13	NA	NA	CASSEARQGQAFF	TGTGCCAGCAGTGAAGCACGCCAGGGCCAAGCTTTCTTT
TRBV2	TRBJ1-5	13	few	NA	CASSPGGDQPQHF	TGTGCCAGCAGCCCTGGGGGGGATCAGCCCCAGCATTTT
TRBV18	TRBJ1-2	15	NA	NA	CSSSPTGTGGYGYTF	TGTTCCAGCTCACCCACCGGTACAGGCGGTTATGGCTACACCTTC
TRBV14	TRBJ2-3	14	NA	TRBD2	CASALAGDTDTQYF	TGTGCCAGCGCCCTAGCGGGGGACACAGATACGCAGTATTTT
TRBV7-9	TRBJ2-5	14	NA	TRBD2	CASSSPGGGETQYF	TGTGCCAGCAGCTCCCCGGGAGGGGGAGAGACCCAGTACTTC
TRBV6-5	TRBJ1-2	13	NA	TRBD1	CASRRQGARGYTF	TGTGCCAGCAGACGACAGGGGGCGCGCGGCTACACCTTC
TRBV7-2	TRBJ1-2	13	NA	NA	CASTREGGYGYTF	TGTGCCAGCACCCGGGAGGGGGGCTATGGCTACACCTTC
TRBV7-9	TRBJ2-1	17	NA	TRBD2	CASSPQTGLAAYNEQFF	TGTGCCAGCAGCCCCCAAACGGGACTAGCGGCTTACAATGAGCAGTTCTTC
TRBV7-9	TRBJ1-1	15	NA	TRBD1	CASSSPDRANTEAFF	TGTGCCAGCAGCTCCCCCGACAGGGCGAACACTGAAGCTTTCTTT
TRBV18	TRBJ2-3	14	NA	NA	CASSPQGGSDTQYF	TGTGCCAGCTCACCGCAGGGGGGCTCGGATACGCAGTATTTT
TRBV18	TRBJ1-1	16	NA	TRBD1	CASSPELGQVNTEAFF	TGTGCCAGCTCACCGGAACTGGGACAGGTGAACACTGAAGCTTTCTTT
TRBV2	TRBJ1-1	14	NA	NA	CASRAEGQNTEAFF	TGTGCCAGCAGAGCCGAGGGACAGAACACTGAAGCTTTCTTT
TRBV30	TRBJ2-3	13	NA	TRBD1	CAWSGPTGETQYF	TGTGCCTGGAGTGGGCCCACAGGGGAAACGCAGTATTTT
TRBV10-3	TRBJ2-5	14	NA	NA	CATTYPGGEETQYF	TGTGCCACGACGTACCCCGGAGGGGAAGAGACCCAGTACTTC
TRBV4-1	TRBJ1-3	16	NA	TRBD1	CASSQDRTGVRNTIYF	TGCGCCAGCAGCCAAGATCGTACAGGGGTTCGAAACACCATATATTTT
TRBV30	TRBJ1-5	15	NA	NA	CAWSFRSGSNQPQHF	TGTGCCTGGAGCTTCCGGAGTGGTAGCAATCAGCCCCAGCATTTT
TRBV5-1	TRBJ1-6	17	once	NA	CASSLGPTGSYNSPLHF	TGCGCCAGCAGCTTGGGGCCTACGGGCTCCTATAATTCACCCCTCCACTTT
TRBV21-1	TRBJ1-2	18	NA	NA	CASSKLWALPRRNYGYTF	TGTGCCAGCAGCAAACTTTGGGCACTTCCCCGAAGGAACTATGGCTACACCTTC
TRBV7-9	TRBJ1-1	15	NA	TRBD1	CATSRDRGLRTEAFF	TGTGCCACCAGCCGGGACAGGGGGCTCCGGACTGAAGCTTTCTTT
TRBV9	TRBJ2-3	15	NA	TRBD2	CASTLLAGNTDTQYF	TGTGCCAGCACACTACTAGCGGGGAACACAGATACGCAGTATTTT
TRBV7-9	TRBJ1-4	13	NA	NA	CASSSTENEKLFF	TGTGCCAGCAGCTCGACAGAGAATGAAAAACTGTTTTTT